One and the same sample provided the 2 T cell receptor beta chains below, sequenced in a study of T cells in Graves' hyperthyroidism and ophthalmopathy. Amplification yielded TCR beta CDR3 regions, with RNA transcripts as the source. Carried out on the TCR CDR3, a first-round RT-PCR used the HTBI primer set. TCRdb re-analysed the multiplex PCR reads in MiXCR, keeping a single row per CDR3 protein. In the table there are about 640,000 distinct CDR3 sequences, less than 25% of which are singletons. The material sequenced was blood. These receptors came from a man aged 25-40 years with Graves' ophthalmopathy.

This chain connects TRBV4-1 to TRBJ2-1; 13 bases line up with TRBD2. V gave up 2 bases and J gave up 8 bases; unmatched junction bases: 6. Germline CDR1 reads MGHRA; CDR2 reads YSYEKL. This CDR3 has 16 amino acids. Here the CDR3 DNA reads TGCGCCAGCAGCCAATTACTAGCGGGAGGGTTCCATGAGCAGTTCTTC. Its protein is CASSQLLAGGFHEQFF.

This chain connects TRBV7-2 to TRBJ1-3; TRBD1 matches 10 bases. CDR3 size: 15 residues. V shed 5 bases and J 5 bases; nucleotides not matched to a gene: 6. CDR1 and CDR2 (germline): SGHTA, FQGNSA. The chain's CDR3 is CASSEGQGKRNTIYF. Written as DNA, the CDR3 is TGTGCCAGCAGCGAGGGACAGGGGAAGAGAAACACCATATATTTT.